The rows below give T cell receptor beta chains drawn from one sample of a study of T cell repertoires in cytomegalovirus infection. MiXCR was run by TCRdb on the reads, yielding one entry per CDR3 protein. This sample has 700,000 to 850,000 distinct CDR3 sequences, with approximately 32% found just once. Which antigens these TCRs recognize remains unknown. Sequenced material: cultured CD8+ T cells from PBMCs, taken from culture after CMV antigen stimulation. These TCRs come from a human donor in good health (CMV status not recorded). Some clones in this sample may be carry-over from other donors' samples. CDR3s include the opening cysteine and the closing phenylalanine or tryptophan. The order of the fields is CDR3 length, D gene, J gene, V gene, clone size, CDR3 protein, CDR3 DNA. D genes are given only for firm matches. Rows may omit the clone size; those that give it use once, few, many or a size class.

17	TRBD1	TRBJ2-3	TRBV7-6	few	CASSLPRTGGGTDTQYF	TGTGCCAGCAGCTTACCCCGGACAGGGGGCGGCACAGATACGCAGTATTTT
15	TRBD1	TRBJ1-4	TRBV7-9	few	CASSSNRGTNEKLFF	TGTGCCAGCAGCTCGAACAGGGGAACTAATGAAAAACTGTTTTTT
14	.	TRBJ1-5	TRBV28	.	CASREAGGTQPQHF	TGTGCCAGCCGGGAAGCCGGGGGCACTCAGCCCCAGCATTTT
16	TRBD1	TRBJ2-1	TRBV5-6	few	CASSPGTGGSYNEQFF	TGTGCCAGCAGCCCCGGGACAGGGGGATCCTACAATGAGCAGTTCTTC
13	.	TRBJ1-3	TRBV7-2	many	CASSFSTGNTIYF	TGTGCCAGCAGCTTCTCCACTGGAAACACCATATATTTT
17	.	TRBJ2-3	TRBV2	few	CASSGGGPFVRTDTQYF	TGTGCCAGCAGTGGAGGCGGGCCTTTCGTTCGCACAGATACGCAGTATTTT
16	TRBD2	TRBJ2-3	TRBV12-5	.	CASGLTSGGVTDTQYF	TGTGCTAGTGGCCTGACTAGCGGGGGCGTCACAGATACGCAGTATTTT
16	TRBD1	TRBJ1-1	TRBV7-8	many	CASSLPGQSMNTEAFF	TGTGCCAGCAGCTTACCGGGACAGAGCATGAACACTGAAGCTTTCTTT
15	.	TRBJ2-1	TRBV19	.	CASTKGATSYNEQFF	TGTGCCAGTACTAAGGGAGCCACCTCCTACAATGAGCAGTTCTTC
19	TRBD2	TRBJ2-3	TRBV28	few	CASSSLTSGGTTSTDTQYF	TGTGCCAGCAGCTCGCTTACTAGCGGGGGGACAACTAGCACAGATACGCAGTATTTT
16	TRBD2	TRBJ2-2	TRBV27	.	CASSPRGELFTGELFF	TGTGCCAGCAGTCCCCGGGGGGAGTTATTCACCGGGGAGCTGTTTTTT
11	TRBD1	TRBJ1-2	TRBV29-1	.	CSVAIQGGYTF	TGCAGCGTAGCGATACAGGGGGGCTACACCTTC
13	.	TRBJ2-5	TRBV7-9	.	CASSLAFLETQYF	TGTGCCAGCAGCTTGGCCTTTCTAGAGACCCAGTACTTC
14	TRBD1	TRBJ1-1	TRBV28	.	CASSSRQGGREAFF	TGTGCCAGCAGTTCCCGACAGGGGGGTCGGGAAGCTTTCTTT
13	TRBD1	TRBJ2-2	TRBV4-1	few	CASSLTGPGELFF	TGCGCCAGCAGCCTGACAGGGCCGGGGGAGCTGTTTTTT
15	TRBD2	TRBJ2-1	TRBV12-3/TRBV12-4	many	CASRPGTSGYNEQFF	TGTGCCAGCAGGCCCGGGACTAGCGGCTACAATGAGCAGTTCTTC
16	.	TRBJ2-3	TRBV6-1	.	CASSEAIWQSTDTQYF	TGTGCCAGCAGTGAAGCTATTTGGCAGAGCACAGATACGCAGTATTTT
15	.	TRBJ2-1	TRBV7-9	many	CASTHGGGLYNEQFF	TGTGCCAGCACCCATGGGGGGGGCCTCTACAATGAGCAGTTCTTC